This T cell receptor beta chain was sequenced for a study of T cell responses to AZD1222 COVID-19 vaccine. The wider study: Pooling was applied to second doses at about 4 or about 12 weeks.

Study-level results: Spike-specific TCR breadth and depth grew following two AZD1222 doses.

Concerning this clone itself: Its specificity is unknown.

V gave up 3 bases and J gave up 8 bases; unmatched junction bases: 12. Looked up from germline, CDR1 is DFQATT and CDR2 is SNEGSKA (reference sequence). The CDR3 has 15 residues. The repertoire was sequenced with immunoSEQ multiplex PCR; TCRdb's copy has only in-frame clones and lacks some. The sample yields 150,000 or so clones, 90% to 95% seen once. This clonotype was obtained from an adult in good health. The source material was peripheral blood, sampled on day 0 of AZD1222 vaccination. The chain is built from TRBV20-1 and TRBJ1-4; 7 bases are shared with TRBD1. The CDR3 sequence is CSASRGDSAKEKLFF. The CDR3 DNA is TGCAGTGCTAGTCGGGGGGACAGCGCCAAGGAAAAACTGTTTTTT.